The present T cell receptor (beta chain) was sequenced within a study of patients and donors after allogeneic stem cell transplantation. Germline V lookup: CDR1 MNHEY, CDR2 SMNVEV (reference sequence). The CDR3 covers 15 residues. Comment on this clonotype: A much larger clone differs from this one at a single base, so this may be a read error.

MiXCR was run by TCRdb on the RT-PCR reads, yielding one entry per CDR3 protein. The sample includes about 200,000 distinct CDR3 sequences, 41% of them seen just once. The chain is built from TRBV27 and TRBJ2-7; 11 nucleotides align to TRBD2. This TCR came from a human donor who was either an allogeneic HSCT recipient or a stem cell or donor lymphocyte infusion donor (not recorded which). It is not recorded whose cells these are; they may come from a transplant donor. The specimen was blood, either unsorted or a sorted T cell fraction (not recorded which). The CDR3 bases are TGTGCCAGCAGTTTTACTAGCGGGAGTCGATACGAGCAGCACTTC. Protein: CASSFTSGSRYEQHF.